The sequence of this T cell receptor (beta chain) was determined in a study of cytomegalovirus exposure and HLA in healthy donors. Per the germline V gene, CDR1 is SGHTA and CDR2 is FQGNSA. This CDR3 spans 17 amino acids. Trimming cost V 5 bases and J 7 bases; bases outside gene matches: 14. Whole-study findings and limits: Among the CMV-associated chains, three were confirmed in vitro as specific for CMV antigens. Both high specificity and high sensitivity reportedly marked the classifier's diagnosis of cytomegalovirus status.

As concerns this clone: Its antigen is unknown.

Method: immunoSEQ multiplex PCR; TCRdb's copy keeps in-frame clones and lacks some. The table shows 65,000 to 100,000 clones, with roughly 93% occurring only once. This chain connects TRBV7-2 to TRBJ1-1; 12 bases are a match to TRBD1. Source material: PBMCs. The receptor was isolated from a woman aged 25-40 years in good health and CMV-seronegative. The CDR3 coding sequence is TGTGCCAGCAGCCCCCCAGGATGGGACAGGGGGCTGGATGAAGCTTTCTTT. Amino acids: CASSPPGWDRGLDEAFF.